This T cell receptor beta chain stems from a study of cytomegalovirus exposure and HLA in healthy donors. Amplification used 60 Vbeta primers and 13 Jbeta primers. TCRdb's copy holds only in-frame clones and misses some; the assay was immunoSEQ multiplex PCR. This table has some 180,000 clones, more than 75% appearing once. Findings and limits, study-wide: With later analysis, a missense DCLRE1C variant became linked to TCR beta V- and J-gene trimming.

The CDR3 has 16 amino acids. The ends lost 1 base at V and 4 bases at J; junction bases unmatched: 6. Per the germline V gene, CDR1 is SGHDT and CDR2 is YYEEEE. Notes on this clone: Antigen: not known.

The chain joins TRBV5-6 to TRBJ2-3; 10 bases agree with TRBD2. What was sequenced was PBMCs. The TCR originated in a woman in her twenties or thirties in good health and CMV-seropositive. CDR3 nucleotide sequence: TGTGCCAGCAGCTTGACAGCGGGGGGGAGTGCAGATACGCAGTATTTT. Translation gives CASSLTAGGSADTQYF.